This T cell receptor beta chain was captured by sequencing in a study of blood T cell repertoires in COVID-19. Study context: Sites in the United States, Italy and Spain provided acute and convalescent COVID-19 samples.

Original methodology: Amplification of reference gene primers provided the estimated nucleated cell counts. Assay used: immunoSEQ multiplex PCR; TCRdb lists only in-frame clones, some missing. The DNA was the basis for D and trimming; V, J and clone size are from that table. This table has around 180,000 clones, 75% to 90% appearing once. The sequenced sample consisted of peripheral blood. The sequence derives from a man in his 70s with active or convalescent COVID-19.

The CDR3 region has the DNA TGTGCCAGCTCACCAGGGACAGGGGTTCCTGAGCAGTTCTTC. Translating it yields CASSPGTGVPEQFF. The chain is built from TRBV18 and TRBJ2-1; TRBD1 matches at 10 bases. Germline V lookup: CDR1 KGHSH, CDR2 LQKENI. The junction had 4 bases not matched to a gene; V was cut back by 2 bases and J by 9 bases. This CDR3 is 14 amino acids long. Drawing the rest from reference TRBV18 and TRBJ2-1, the complete variable domain is NAGVMQNPRHLVRRRGQEARLRCSPMKGHSHVYWYRQLPEEGLKFMVYLQKENIIDESGMPKERFSAEFPKEGPSILRIQQVVRGDSAAYFCASSPGTGVPEQFFGPGTRLTVL.